The 27 T cell receptor beta chains listed next were all sequenced from one sample in a study of T cell repertoires in cytomegalovirus infection. In TCRdb, the reads were re-called with MiXCR into one record per CDR3 protein. The data show some 940,000 distinct CDR3 sequences, approximately 30% seen once. Their antigens are not known. This material consisted of cultured CD8+ T cells from PBMCs, taken from culture after CMV antigen stimulation. Receptors were obtained from a human donor in good health (CMV status not recorded). Some clones in this sample may be carry-over from other donors' samples.

This clonotype was found a few times. The chain couples TRBV4-2 to TRBJ2-1, with D perhaps matching TRBD2 (5 bases). The ends were cut back, 6 bases at V and 4 bases at J, with 19 bases in the middle. This CDR3 region has 16 residues. Germline CDR1 and CDR2: LGHNA and YNFKEQ. In DNA, the CDR3 is TGTGCCAGCAGTGAGAACCGGCTAGCATCTTACAATGAGCAGTTCTTC. It codes for CASSENRLASYNEQFF.

Only a few counts were recorded for this clonotype. The chain has TRBV6-1 and TRBJ2-3, with 10 positions matching TRBD2. V lost 1 base and J lost 6; bases outside the gene matches: 4. This CDR3 comprises 15 residues. CDR1 is MNHNS, CDR2 SASEGT, per germline. The CDR3 DNA reads TGTGCCAGCAGTGAAGGAGCGGGGGGGCTGGATACGCAGTATTTT. Amino acid sequence: CASSEGAGGLDTQYF.

The chain couples TRBV6-2 or TRBV6-3 to TRBJ1-1; D gene unclear. Looked up from germline, CDR1 is MNHEY and CDR2 is SVGEGT. The CDR3 consists of 14 residues. Trimming stripped 6 bases from V and 1 base from J, with 12 bases between. In nucleotides, the CDR3 is TGTGCCAGCAGCCTCGAATTCACGAACACTGAAGCTTTCTTT. Translating it yields CASSLEFTNTEAFF.

The chain carries TRBV6-5 and TRBJ2-1, with 8 bases identical to TRBD1. V lost 0 bases to trimming and J lost 4 bases; unmatched junction nucleotides: 5. The CDR3 sequence is 16 residues long. Germline assignment: CDR1 MNHEY and CDR2 SVGAGI. As DNA, the CDR3 is TGTGCCAGCAGTTACTCCGTGACAGGGGTGTACAATGAGCAGTTCTTC. Translated: CASSYSVTGVYNEQFF.

This clonotype turned up a few times. This chain links TRBV6-1 with TRBJ2-2; 8 bases fit TRBD1. This CDR3 contains 17 residues. Germline trimming cut 5 bases from V and 8 bases from J; bases unmatched to any gene: 16. The germline V gene has CDR1 MNHNS and CDR2 SASEGT. The CDR3 here is CASSPRTGLPVWGELFF. DNA for the CDR3: TGTGCCAGCAGTCCCCGGACAGGGTTGCCTGTTTGGGGGGAGCTGTTTTTT.

This clonotype was picked up a small number of times. V is TRBV4-1 and J is TRBJ1-1; D gene uncertain. V was shortened by 1 base and J by 1 base, with 7 bases between the two germline ends. There are 14 residues in the CDR3. Germline loops: CDR1 MGHRA, CDR2 YSYEKL. CDR3 in DNA: TGCGCCAGCAGCCAAGGCGCAGGGAACACTGAAGCTTTCTTT. Its translation is CASSQGAGNTEAFF.

This clonotype was observed at least ten times. The V and J genes are TRBV6-5 and TRBJ1-1, with unresolved D. The CDR3 has 14 amino acids. Trimming shortened V by 8 bases and J by 3 bases, and 16 bases separated the two germline ends. Germline V gene data show CDR1 as MNHEY and CDR2 as SVGAGI. The CDR3: CASSVTWQDTEAFF. The DNA of the CDR3 is TGTGCCAGCTCAGTTACGTGGCAGGACACTGAAGCTTTCTTT.

The rearrangement joins TRBV6-2 or TRBV6-3 to TRBJ2-7; D call uncertain. In germline, CDR1 is MNHEY, CDR2 SVGEGT. V was pared by 6 bases and J by 7 bases, with 16 bases between. The CDR3 is made up of 13 amino acids. CDR3 region: CASSSLNVGEQYV. In nucleotides, the CDR3 is TGTGCCAGCAGCTCACTTAATGTTGGAGAGCAGTACGTC.

V usage is TRBV14 and J usage is TRBJ2-1; 7 nucleotides match TRBD1. Germline values: CDR1 SGHDN, CDR2 FVKESK. Trimming cost V 0 bases and J 2 bases; bases outside gene matches: 4. The CDR3 has 16 amino acids. The CDR3 spells CASSQDEGAPYNEQFF. CDR3 DNA sequence: TGTGCCAGCAGCCAAGATGAGGGGGCGCCCTACAATGAGCAGTTCTTC. The entire variable domain, with the rest obtained from reference TRBV14 and TRBJ2-1, is as follows: EAGVTQFPSHSVIEKGQTVTLRCDPISGHDNLYWYRRVMGKEIKFLLHFVKESKQDESGMPNNRFLAERTGGTYSTLKVQPAELEDSGVYFCASSQDEGAPYNEQFFGPGTRLTVL.

The chain joins TRBV18 to TRBJ2-7; 7 nucleotides agree with TRBD2. The CDR3 spans 15 residues. Germline V gene sequence: CDR1 KGHSH, CDR2 LQKENI. V trimming: 1 base; J trimming: 3 bases; junction bases outside the gene matches: 6. The CDR3 bases are TGTGCCAGCTCACCACGGGGGGGGGACCTCTACGAGCAGTACTTC. This gives the protein CASSPRGGDLYEQYF.

The V call is TRBV9, the J call TRBJ1-4; 7 bases match TRBD1. V was clipped by 4 bases and J by 5 bases; unmatched bases: 5. Germline CDR1 and CDR2: SGDLS and YYNGEE. This CDR3 region has 14 residues. The chain's CDR3 is CASSLQGTNEKLFF. Written as DNA, the CDR3 is TGTGCCAGCAGCTTACAGGGGACCAATGAAAAACTGTTTTTT.

CDR3: CASSSRRLVGGRALTGELFF. In nucleotides, the CDR3 is TGTGCCAGCAGTTCCCGACGACTAGTGGGGGGGCGTGCCCTCACCGGGGAGCTGTTTTTT. This rearrangement joins TRBV12-3 or TRBV12-4 to TRBJ2-2, with D possibly matching TRBD2 (7 bases). Trimming took 4 bases from V and 4 from J, leaving 28 bases between them. The length of the CDR3 is 20 residues.

This chain joins TRBV27 and TRBJ2-7; no clear D gene. V lost 5 bases and J 3 bases, leaving 5 bases between the germline ends. This CDR3 spans 11 amino acids. Germline V lookup: CDR1 MNHEY, CDR2 SMNVEV (reference sequence). The CDR3 DNA reads TGTGCCAGCAGTAACTTCTACGAGCAGTACTTC. It is translated as CASSNFYEQYF.

This clonotype was counted only a few times. The genes are TRBV7-6 and TRBJ2-1; 9 bases are shared with TRBD1. The CDR3 sequence is 15 residues long. From germline, CDR1 is SGHVS and CDR2 FNYEAQ. Losses at the gene ends were 1 base for V and 8 bases for J; bases not matched to a gene: 6. The CDR3: CASSLDRGLQDEQFF. CDR3 nucleotide sequence: TGTGCCAGCAGCTTAGACAGGGGGCTGCAGGATGAGCAGTTCTTC.

V gene TRBV20-1 combines with J gene TRBJ1-4, with TRBD1 matching 8 bases. With V trimmed by 0 bases and J by 7 bases, 7 bases remained unmatched. The CDR3 consists of 15 residues. Looked up from germline, CDR1 is DFQATT and CDR2 is SNEGSKA (reference sequence). The CDR3 coding sequence is TGCAGTGCTAGAGATAAGGACAGGGATGGTGAAAAACTGTTTTTT. Amino acids: CSARDKDRDGEKLFF.

The chain couples TRBV6-2 or TRBV6-3 to TRBJ2-1; 9 bases match TRBD1. After removal of 6 bases from V and 6 bases from J, the junction contained 6 bases not matched to a gene. CDR3 size: 14 residues. CDR1 and CDR2 (germline): MNHEY, SVGEGT. Here the CDR3 reads CASSHGQGPNEQFF. In DNA form, the CDR3 reads TGTGCCAGCAGCCACGGACAGGGGCCCAATGAGCAGTTCTTC.

CDR3 in amino acids: CASSLVPIAGGPGDTQYF. The CDR3 nucleotides are TGCGCCAGCAGCTTGGTTCCCATAGCGGGGGGGCCGGGAGATACGCAGTATTTT. The chain uses TRBV5-1 and TRBJ2-3; 11 bases map to TRBD2. This CDR3 contains 18 residues. Germline CDR1 is SGHRS and CDR2 is YFSETQ. Losses at the gene ends were 0 bases for V and 5 bases for J; bases not matched to a gene: 11.

This clonotype was detected ten times or more. The chain is built from TRBV7-9 and TRBJ2-7; tentative D call: TRBD1 (5 bases). V dropped 5 bases and J dropped 3 bases, with 8 bases sitting between them. Germline V lookup: CDR1 SEHNR, CDR2 FQNEAQ (reference sequence). The length of the CDR3 is 12 residues. The CDR3 DNA reads TGTGCCAGCAGCACAGGAGACTACGAGCAGTACGTC. Translation: CASSTGDYEQYV.

This clonotype was detected a few times. The chain is built from TRBV4-1 and TRBJ1-1; weak D call: TRBD1 (5 bases). In germline, CDR1 is MGHRA, CDR2 YSYEKL. The V and J ends lost 0 bases and 9 bases respectively, with 11 bases between them. This CDR3 spans 13 amino acids. This chain's CDR3 is CASSQEQGAQAFF. The DNA of the CDR3 is TGCGCCAGCAGCCAAGAACAAGGGGCGCAAGCTTTCTTT.

This clonotype was recorded a few times. The rearrangement links TRBV6-1 to TRBJ2-1, with D possibly matching TRBD1 (6 bases). Germline V gene data show CDR1 as MNHNS and CDR2 as SASEGT. There are 14 residues in the CDR3. Trimming shortened V by 5 bases and J by 9 bases, and 17 bases separated the two germline ends. The CDR3 region is CASSSYKQGLEQFF. The CDR3 DNA follows: TGTGCCAGCAGTTCCTATAAACAGGGCCTTGAGCAGTTCTTC.

This clonotype has a count of ten or more. The chain uses TRBV11-3 and TRBJ2-1; D possibly matches TRBD1 or TRBD2 (6 bases each). Germline V gene data show CDR1 as SGHNT and CDR2 as YENEEA. The V end lost 5 bases, the J end lost 5 bases, and 19 bases lay between the germline ends. The CDR3 spans 16 residues. CDR3 region: CASSLSMGGPNNEQFF. CDR3 sequence (DNA): TGTGCCAGCAGCCTTTCAATGGGGGGCCCCAACAATGAGCAGTTCTTC.

The chain carries TRBV7-9 and TRBJ2-3; 9 nucleotides line up with TRBD1. J lost 2 bases, V lost 7 bases, and 10 bases had no gene match. There are 16 residues in the CDR3. Germline-derived CDR1 and CDR2 are SEHNR and FQNEAQ (reference sequence). CDR3 bases: TGTGCCAGCACCAACCCCCGGGACAGGGACACAGATACGCAGTATTTT. This codes for CASTNPRDRDTDTQYF.

This chain connects TRBV4-1 to TRBJ2-5, with 7 bases identical to TRBD1. V trimming: 3 bases; J trimming: 1 base; junction bases outside the gene matches: 5. This CDR3 region has 15 residues. CDR1 and CDR2 (germline): MGHRA, YSYEKL. Written as DNA, the CDR3 is TGCGCCAGCAGCCATGGATGGACAGGCCAAGAGACCCAGTACTTC. Its translation is CASSHGWTGQETQYF.

This clonotype was counted only a few times. This chain links TRBV12-3 or TRBV12-4 with TRBJ1-2; 7 bases are a match to TRBD1. V lost 4 bases and J lost 3; bases outside the gene matches: 8. This CDR3 comprises 15 residues. The CDR3 bases are TGTGCCAGCAGTTCCGCCCAGGGGGGAGACTATGGCTACACCTTC. Amino acids: CASSSAQGGDYGYTF.

This clonotype has just a few counts. The rearrangement links TRBV10-3 to TRBJ1-5; the match to TRBD1 covers 10 bases. The V and J ends lost 2 bases and 5 bases, in that order; junction bases with no gene match: 0. Germline V gives CDR1 ENHRY, CDR2 SYGVKD. The CDR3 contains 14 residues. The CDR3 DNA reads TGTGCCATCAGTGAGGGGACAGGGGATCAGCCCCAGCATTTT. Its translation: CAISEGTGDQPQHF.

This chain connects TRBV28 to TRBJ1-6; D gene uncertain. Per the germline V gene, CDR1 is MDHEN and CDR2 is SYDVKM. The CDR3 is 15 residues long. The germline V and J ends were trimmed by 6 bases and 0 bases, with 9 bases remaining between them. Here the CDR3 DNA reads TGTGCCAGCAGGACTAAGAGCTCCTATAATTCACCCCTCCACTTT. It translates to CASRTKSSYNSPLHF.

The V and J genes are TRBV6-1 and TRBJ2-1; 8 nucleotides match TRBD1. The ends lost 5 bases at V and 9 bases at J; junction bases unmatched: 9. The CDR3 length is 14 residues. Germline V lookup: CDR1 MNHNS, CDR2 SASEGT. The CDR3 region has the DNA TGTGCCAGCAGTTACGGGGCAGGGGGCTTTGAGCAGTTCTTC. Translated, it gives CASSYGAGGFEQFF.